This TCR beta chain originates from a study of blood T cell repertoires in COVID-19. Study context: T cells, B-cell-depleted T cells, or PBMCs supplied cDNA or gDNA.

Generated by immunoSEQ multiplex PCR, the TCRdb table keeps only in-frame clones and is missing some. The sample lists about 170,000 clones; 83% were seen once. The J segment lost 3 bases and the V segment lost 1 base, leaving 5 bases of the junction unmatched. The CDR3 totals 17 residues. Germline loops: CDR1 SGHTA, CDR2 FQGNSA. The origin of this receptor is a woman aged 65 to 85 who had recovered from COVID-19. The chain recombines TRBV7-2 with TRBJ2-3; 12 bases are a match to TRBD2. The sequencing sample was made of peripheral blood. The CDR3, as DNA: TGTGCCAGCAGCTTAGGCCCTAGCGGGAGGGGGACAGATACGCAGTATTTT. Amino acid sequence: CASSLGPSGRGTDTQYF.